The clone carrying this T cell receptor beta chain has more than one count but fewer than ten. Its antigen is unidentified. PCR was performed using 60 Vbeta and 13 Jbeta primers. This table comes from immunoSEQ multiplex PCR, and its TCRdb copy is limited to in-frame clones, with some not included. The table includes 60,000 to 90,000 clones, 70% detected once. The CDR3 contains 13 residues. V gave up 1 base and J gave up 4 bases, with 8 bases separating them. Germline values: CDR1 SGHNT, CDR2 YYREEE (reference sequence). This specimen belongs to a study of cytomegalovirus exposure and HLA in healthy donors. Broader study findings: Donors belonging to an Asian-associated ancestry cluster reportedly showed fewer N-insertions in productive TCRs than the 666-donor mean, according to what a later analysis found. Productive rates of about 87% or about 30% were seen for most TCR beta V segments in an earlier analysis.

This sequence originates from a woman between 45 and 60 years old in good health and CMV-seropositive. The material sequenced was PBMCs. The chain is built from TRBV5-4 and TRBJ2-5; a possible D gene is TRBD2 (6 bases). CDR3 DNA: TGTGCCAGCAGCTTGTATAGCGGAGAGACCCAGTACTTC. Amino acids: CASSLYSGETQYF.